A single sample gave rise to the 28 T cell receptor beta chains below, sequenced in a study of T cell clones after liver transplantation. Generated by immunoSEQ multiplex PCR, the TCRdb table keeps only in-frame clones and is missing some. Of 40,000 to 55,000 clones in the sample, 70% to 90% were seen once. Sequenced material: CD4+ T cells from blood, taken 24 months after liver transplant. These receptors originate from a human patient who received a liver transplant. Some T cells may be supplied by the graft donor.

This chain connects TRBV6-1 to TRBJ2-7; D is uncertain. CDR1 and CDR2 from the germline V gene are MNHNS and SASEGT. This CDR3 spans 14 amino acids. Trimming shortened V by 1 base and J by 4 bases, and 11 bases separated the two germline ends. CDR3 protein: CASSEGPGFYEQYF. The DNA of the CDR3 is TGTGCCAGCAGTGAAGGCCCCGGGTTTTACGAGCAGTACTTC.

The chain employs TRBV2 and TRBJ2-2, with TRBD2 as a possible D gene (6 bases). CDR1 SNHLY and CDR2 FYNNEI come from the germline V gene. V was clipped by 6 bases and J by 4 bases, with 15 bases between them. The CDR3 consists of 15 residues. The CDR3 spells CASRLASQATGELFF. For the CDR3, the DNA is TGTGCCAGCAGACTAGCTTCCCAAGCCACCGGGGAGCTGTTTTTT.

This chain connects TRBV27 to TRBJ2-1; the match to TRBD2 covers 10 bases. Germline CDR1 MNHEY, CDR2 SMNVEV (reference sequence). The CDR3 spans 18 residues. V shed 3 bases, J shed 0 bases, and the junction held 8 bases outside the gene matches. The CDR3 DNA follows: TGTGCCAGCAGTTTGCAGCCTCCTAGCGGGAGCTCCTACAATGAGCAGTTCTTC. Residues: CASSLQPPSGSSYNEQFF.

The chain is built from TRBV7-3 and TRBJ1-1; TRBD1 matches 7 bases. Losses at the gene ends were 5 bases for V and 3 bases for J; bases not matched to a gene: 9. The length of the CDR3 is 15 residues. Germline values: CDR1 SGHTA, CDR2 FQGTGA. In DNA form, the CDR3 reads TGTGCCAGCAGCCCGAGACAGGGAAGGGACACTGAAGCTTTCTTT. It is translated as CASSPRQGRDTEAFF.

The chain has TRBV9 and TRBJ2-7; D is perhaps TRBD1 (5 bases). CDR3 size: 14 residues. The germline gives CDR1 SGDLS, CDR2 YYNGEE. Trimming removed 0 bases from V and 1 base from J, with 8 bases in between. The CDR3 spells CASSVGRASYEQYF. The CDR3 coding sequence is TGTGCCAGCAGCGTAGGCAGGGCATCCTACGAGCAGTACTTC. The full variable domain, with the rest looked up from reference TRBV9 and TRBJ2-7, is DSGVTQTPKHLITATGQRVTLRCSPRSGDLSVYWYQQSLDQGLQFLIQYYNGEERAKGNILERFSAQQFPDLHSELNLSSLELGDSALYFCASSVGRASYEQYFGPGTRLTVT.

The V gene is TRBV19, the J gene TRBJ2-6; the D call may be TRBD1 or TRBD2 (5 bases each). The CDR3 spans 17 residues. Germline CDR1 and CDR2: LNHDA and SQIVND (reference sequence). V gave up 6 bases and J gave up 0 bases, with 15 bases separating them. The CDR3 region is CASSPPGASSGANVLTF. The CDR3 region has the DNA TGTGCCAGTAGCCCCCCCGGGGCTTCCTCTGGGGCCAACGTCCTGACTTTC.

This chain connects TRBV19 to TRBJ2-2; the match to TRBD1 covers 8 bases. Trimming cost V 5 bases and J 4 bases; bases outside gene matches: 3. This CDR3 is built from 14 residues. Germline V gene data show CDR1 as LNHDA and CDR2 as SQIVND (reference sequence). The CDR3 nucleotides read TGTGCCAGTAGTTCGACAGGGGTCACCGGGGAGCTGTTTTTT. Its protein product is CASSSTGVTGELFF.

The chain has TRBV29-1 and TRBJ2-5; possible D gene TRBD2, 5 bases. This CDR3 contains 11 residues. From germline, CDR1 is SQVTM and CDR2 ANQGSEA. Trimming pared 2 bases from V and 7 bases from J, leaving 8 bases between. CDR3 sequence (DNA): TGCAGCGTTGAACGCGGAGGGACCCAGTACTTC. This codes for CSVERGGTQYF.

This clone was counted between two and nine times. The chain couples TRBV5-1 to TRBJ2-3; 11 bases are shared with TRBD2. Trimming took 5 bases from V and 6 from J; bases not matched to a gene: 8. The CDR3 has 15 residues. Germline-derived CDR1 and CDR2 are SGHRS and YFSETQ. CDR3 in amino acids: CASSSGGAGRDTQYF. The CDR3 DNA reads TGCGCCAGCAGTAGCGGGGGGGCTGGTCGGGATACGCAGTATTTT.

The J gene is TRBJ2-5, the V gene TRBV25-1; 14 nucleotides agree with TRBD2. Per germline, CDR1 MGHDK and CDR2 SYGVNS. Trimming removed 11 bases from V and 4 bases from J; junction bases left unmatched: 12. There are 16 residues in the CDR3. The CDR3 DNA reads as TGTGCCTCCGGACCGACTAGCGGGGGGGCGGGAGAGACCCAGTACTTC. It is translated as CASGPTSGGAGETQYF.

The genes are TRBV15 and TRBJ1-4; 8 nucleotides line up with TRBD1. Trimming took 4 bases from V and 6 from J; bases not matched to a gene: 4. This CDR3 spans 14 amino acids. Per germline, CDR1 LNHNV and CDR2 YYDKDF (reference sequence). For the CDR3, the DNA is TGTGCCACCAGCACAGGACAGGGAGATGAAAAACTGTTTTTT. As protein: CATSTGQGDEKLFF. The variable domain in full, completed from reference TRBV15 and TRBJ1-4, reads DAMVIQNPRYQVTQFGKPVTLSCSQTLNHNVMYWYQQKSSQAPKLLFHYYDKDFNNEADTPDNFQSRRPNTSFCFLDIRSPGLGDTAMYLCATSTGQGDEKLFFGSGTQLSVL.

The chain employs TRBV6-1 and TRBJ2-3; the match to TRBD1 covers 8 bases. CDR1 and CDR2 (germline): MNHNS, SASEGT. J gave up 0 bases and V 4 bases, and 15 bases lay outside the gene matches. The CDR3 is made up of 19 amino acids. This CDR3 is CASSGGWTGRSASTDTQYF. For the CDR3, the DNA is TGTGCCAGCAGTGGCGGATGGACAGGGAGAAGTGCAAGCACAGATACGCAGTATTTT.

In DNA form, the CDR3 reads TGTGCCTGGACTCGGGACAGGGGGATCTACGGCTACACCTTC. Translated, it gives CAWTRDRGIYGYTF. The chain is built from TRBV30 and TRBJ1-2; 11 positions agree with TRBD1. The V segment lost 4 bases and the J segment 8 bases; nucleotides outside the gene matches: 9. This CDR3 is built from 14 residues. Germline lookup yields CDR1 GTSNPN and CDR2 SVGIG (reference sequence).

This clone counts as medium-sized. This chain uses TRBV6-1 with TRBJ1-5, with 7 nucleotides matching TRBD1. Germline lookup yields CDR1 MNHNS and CDR2 SASEGT. The CDR3 sequence is 14 residues long. Trimming removed 6 bases from V and 3 bases from J; junction bases left unmatched: 5. The CDR3, as DNA: TGTGCCAGCAGCCCGGGACAGTCCAATCAGCCCCAGCATTTT. Protein: CASSPGQSNQPQHF.

The chain joins TRBV5-1 to TRBJ1-3; 11 nucleotides agree with TRBD1. The CDR3 extends over 17 amino acids. Trimming cost V 3 bases and J 4 bases; bases outside gene matches: 9. The V gene's germline CDR1 is SGHRS and CDR2 YFSETQ. The DNA for the CDR3 is TGCGCCAGCAGCTACACCGGGACAGGGGGTGCCGGAAACACCATATATTTT. This translates into CASSYTGTGGAGNTIYF. Variable domain in full (rest from reference TRBV5-1 and TRBJ1-3): KAGVTQTPRYLIKTRGQQVTLSCSPISGHRSVSWYQQTPGQGLQFLFEYFSETQRNKGNFPGRFSGRQFSNSRSEMNVSTLELGDSALYLCASSYTGTGGAGNTIYFGEGSWLTVV.

The V call is TRBV5-6, the J call TRBJ1-1; unclear D gene. Deletions cut 6 bases from V and 0 bases from J, with 18 bases between. Per germline, CDR1 SGHDT and CDR2 YYEEEE. CDR3 length: 16 residues. DNA of the CDR3: TGTGCCAGCACCCGGCGGACCCCTAACATGAACACTGAAGCTTTCTTT. Its translation: CASTRRTPNMNTEAFF.

The genes are TRBV19 and TRBJ2-1; 11 nucleotides match TRBD2. The CDR3 has 17 residues. Trimming took 7 bases from V and 6 from J; bases not matched to a gene: 14. CDR1 is LNHDA, CDR2 SQIVND, per germline (reference sequence). The CDR3 coding sequence is TGTGCCAGTACCCCAGGGACTAGCGGCCCCCAAAGCAATGAGCAGTTCTTC. Its translation is CASTPGTSGPQSNEQFF.

The V gene is TRBV6-5, the J gene TRBJ1-1, with D possibly matching TRBD1 (5 bases). With 7 bases removed from V and 1 base from J, the gap between germline ends came to 13 bases. CDR1 and CDR2 (germline): MNHEY, SVGAGI. The length of the CDR3 is 14 residues. CDR3 coding DNA: TGTGCCAGCACCCCCCCAGGGTCGAACACTGAAGCTTTCTTT. Residues: CASTPPGSNTEAFF.

The chain is built from TRBV6-5 and TRBJ2-5, with TRBD2 identical over 15 bases. The V gene end was trimmed by 6 bases and the J gene end by 4 bases; junction bases not matched to a gene: 3. Germline V lookup: CDR1 MNHEY, CDR2 SVGAGI. The CDR3 contains 15 residues. Here the CDR3 DNA reads TGTGCCAGCAGATGGACTAGCGGGGGGGCAGAGACCCAGTACTTC. Translated, it gives CASRWTSGGAETQYF.

This clone was seen only once. This chain joins TRBV2 and TRBJ1-5; TRBD1 matches 7 bases. The CDR3 runs 14 residues. Unmatched junction bases numbered 6, after V lost 3 bases and J lost 7 bases. The germline V gene encodes CDR1 SNHLY and CDR2 FYNNEI. DNA for the CDR3: TGTGCCAGCAGTGACTTAACAGGGGAGCAGCCCCAGCATTTT. Protein: CASSDLTGEQPQHF.

The chain recombines TRBV2 with TRBJ1-2, with a possible D match to TRBD1 (5 bases). Germline V gene data show CDR1 as SNHLY and CDR2 as FYNNEI. V dropped 6 bases and J dropped 7 bases, with 6 bases sitting between them. The CDR3 is made up of 10 amino acids. The CDR3 protein is CASRRGGYTF. The CDR3 DNA is TGTGCCAGCAGGAGGGGTGGCTACACCTTC.

The rearrangement joins TRBV7-9 to TRBJ1-1, with 8 bases identical to TRBD1. With 5 bases clipped from V and 6 bases from J, the junction kept 8 bases outside the gene matches. The CDR3 spans 14 residues. The V gene's germline CDR1 is SEHNR and CDR2 FQNEAQ (reference sequence). The CDR3 DNA reads as TGTGCCAGCAGCATACGACAGGGGATTCCTGAAGCTTTCTTT. It encodes CASSIRQGIPEAFF.

The J gene is TRBJ1-6, the V gene TRBV6-1, with TRBD1 matching over 9 bases. Trimming took 10 bases from V and 7 from J; bases not matched to a gene: 5. Germline loops: CDR1 MNHNS, CDR2 SASEGT. The CDR3 totals 13 residues. The CDR3 nucleotides read TGTGCCACCCGACAGGGGGGGAATTCACCCCTCCACTTT. This gives the protein CATRQGGNSPLHF.

Only one count was recorded for this clone. The chain is built from TRBV21-1 and TRBJ2-1; TRBD2 is taken as the D call from the table, unchecked against the DNA. TRBV21-1 counts as a pseudogene. The CDR3 sequence is 19 residues long. The CDR3 bases are TGTGCCAGCAGCAAAGCGGGGACTAGCGGGAGGGCCCTCTACAATGAGCAGTTCTTC. Translation: CASSKAGTSGRALYNEQFF.

V is TRBV5-1 and J is TRBJ1-1, with no clear D. The V gene's germline CDR1 is SGHRS and CDR2 YFSETQ. V was shortened by 1 base and J by 8 bases, with 12 bases between the two germline ends. There are 13 residues in the CDR3. The CDR3 nucleotides read TGCGCCAGCAGCTTGACTGGGTACGTCGAAGCTTTCTTT. It is translated as CASSLTGYVEAFF.

V gene TRBV9 combines with J gene TRBJ1-1; perhaps TRBD1 as D (5 bases). This CDR3 has 14 residues. Trimming pared 0 bases from V and 6 bases from J, leaving 12 bases between. CDR1 is SGDLS, CDR2 YYNGEE, per germline. The CDR3 coding sequence is TGTGCCAGCAGCGTAGAAGACAGTAGAGCTGAAGCTTTCTTT. It encodes CASSVEDSRAEAFF.

The chain couples TRBV5-6 to TRBJ2-2; 10 bases agree with TRBD1. Germline values: CDR1 SGHDT, CDR2 YYEEEE. This CDR3 has 16 amino acids. The trim removed 1 base at V and 8 bases at J, leaving 8 bases unmatched. The CDR3 sequence: CASSLSRGQGMGELFF. The DNA for the CDR3 is TGTGCCAGCAGCTTGTCGCGGGGACAGGGGATGGGGGAGCTGTTTTTT.

For the CDR3, the DNA is TGTGCCAGCAGCTCAGGCCGGGCGAACACTGAAGCTTTCTTT. Its protein is CASSSGRANTEAFF. The rearrangement uses TRBV7-3 and TRBJ1-1, with unresolved D. The CDR3 loop spans 14 amino acids. Deletions cut 4 bases from V and 1 base from J, with 10 bases between. Germline V gene lookup returns CDR1 SGHTA and CDR2 FQGTGA.